There are many counts of the clone carrying this TCR beta chain. As yet, its antigen is unknown. This record belongs to a study of response to subunit inactivated influenza vaccine. Study conclusions and caveats: The study's authors posited that every seasonal influenza vaccination enlists few new T cells.

TCRdb re-analysed the RT-PCR reads in MiXCR, keeping a single row per CDR3 protein. The table records fewer than 700,000 distinct CDR3 sequences, under 15% of them present only once. Trimming removed 2 bases from V and 9 bases from J, with 13 bases in between. This CDR3 contains 14 residues. Germline CDR1 reads MDHEN; CDR2 reads SYDVKM. This chain connects TRBV28 to TRBJ1-4, with a possible D match to TRBD1 (6 bases). The source material was PBMCs from blood, sampled more than 35 days after vaccination. This sequence originates from a man aged 45-65 years who received an inactivated influenza vaccine. CDR3 sequence: CASSLGLQGKKLFF. The CDR3, as DNA: TGTGCCAGCAGTTTAGGACTACAGGGTAAAAAACTGTTTTTT.